The present TCR beta chain was sequenced within a study of cytomegalovirus exposure and HLA in healthy donors (dated by TCRdb to the late 2010s). Regarding the research as a whole: An earlier analysis of 550 to 700 of the donors reported about 250 Gb of sequence data and some 100 million unique TCR beta sequences from some 180 million T cells. An early release that covered fewer than 800 HLA-typed donors contained about 300 gigabases of sequencing data and roughly 84 million unique TCR sequences. Of the approximately 400 genotyped donors, approximately 83% fell in the genetic ancestry cluster associated with self-reported Caucasian donors. The study was designed to test whether signatures of past pathogen exposure could be identified by cataloging public T cell receptors. The T cell repertoires of under 750 subjects were profiled by immunosequencing and related to cytomegalovirus serostatus. Along with the approximately 600-subject first cohort, a separate validation cohort of roughly 110 different subjects was used. The study combined high-throughput TCR immunosequencing, statistical association of individual TCRs with disease status, and machine learning to predict cytomegalovirus infection status. To study patterns of TCR occurrence, a later analysis re-analyzed previously published TCR beta repertoires from several hundred donors and added high-resolution HLA genotyping. The later analysis used no new phenotypic data to find candidate immune exposures, relying instead on TCR beta sequences and their occurrence across donors. An earlier analysis of 587 of the donors applied high-throughput TCR beta sequencing to assess whether each TCR beta V gene segment acted as functional or pseudogenic. Donor age, sex, ethnicity and CMV serostatus were collected together with the repertoire data. In a later genetic analysis, genome-wide SNP genotypes for about 55% of the 666 donors were used, and that subset was treated as a discovery cohort. All discovery cohort repertoires had been generated using a single sequencing platform. Both class I and class II loci were covered by HLA typing, at four-digit resolution. Typing coverage varied by locus: roughly 629-630 donors for A, B, C, DRB1 and DQB1; more than 500 for DQA1; over 600 for DPA1; approximately 470 for DPB1. Because of strong linkage in the cohort, four or five DR-DQ haplotypes were treated as single units for association and clustering. Among some 400 genotyped donors of the cohort, an average of about 240,000 unique TCR beta nucleotide sequences was sequenced per donor, of which 15% to 20% were non-productive.

CDR1 and CDR2 (SGHAT, FQNNGV) derive from the germline V gene. V is shortened by 5 bases, J by 8 bases, and the region joining them spans 18 bases. The CDR3, cysteine through phenylalanine, is 14 amino acids long. Of all the DNA, just the CDR3 is kept, 42 bases in frame from base 1. The receptor library was made with the immunoSEQ multiplex PCR assay. For the multiplex PCR, a mixture combining 60 forward primers for TCR Vbeta segments and 13 reverse primers for TCR Jbeta segments was used. A multiplex PCR assay on genomic DNA amplified the CDR3 region of rearranged TCR beta genes. The amplified TCR beta libraries were sequenced on the Illumina HiSeq System as 87-base-pair reads. The paper's data handling went like this. A later analysis tallied around 87 million unique TCR beta chains across the approximately 670 repertoires, and about 12 million of those chains were shared by two or more donors. To remove PCR and sequencing errors, raw reads were error-corrected and collapsed into unique sequences using a nearest-neighbor algorithm that merged closely related sequences. Alignment of CDR3 sequences to IMGT reference sequences was used to assign V, D and J gene segments. Each retained sequence needed at least a six-nucleotide match to both a V gene segment and a J gene segment. A rearrangement counted as productive if the CDR3 had no stop codons and remained in frame with V and J, and every other rearrangement counted as non-productive. CDR3 was defined according to IMGT convention as the region running from the second conserved V-encoded cysteine to the conserved J-encoded phenylalanine. In an earlier analysis of around 640 of the donors, sequences lacking an unambiguous match to a single V gene segment were excluded. An earlier analysis of fewer than 650 of the donors classified V segments as functional when productive rearrangements were above 56.7% and as segregating when the standard deviation between donors was above 5%. To diagnose cytomegalovirus status from the catalog of TCR beta chain sequences, a statistical classification framework was built. In a later analysis, TCR nucleotide sequences were compared against IMGT/GENE-DB human TR gene sequences so that V and J genes could be assigned. The TCRdist pipeline was used in a later analysis to assign CDR3 sequences and most-parsimonious VDJ recombination scenarios. A later analysis defined each TCR beta chain by its CDR3 amino acid sequence plus V-gene family, and excluded reads lacking a unique V-gene family. In a later analysis, around 650 highly shared, low-generation-probability nucleotide sequences were removed to address suspected cross-contamination and a sequencing artifact. A later analysis calculated a clonal expansion index for each public chain from normalized within-repertoire ranks of inferred template counts. In a later analysis, generation probabilities were computed with a VDJ recombination model fitted to out-of-frame rearrangements, and the resulting probabilities were checked against IGoR. Hypergeometric tests were used in a later analysis to score TCR-TCR, TCR-HLA and TCR-CMV co-occurrence, with a repertoire-size bias correction applied to the TCR pairs. To estimate false discovery rates, a later analysis permuted the HLA or CMV assignments 20 times. In a later analysis, co-occurring TCRs were grouped using DBSCAN, with TCRdist sequence similarity added in when clustering inside HLA-allele-positive subsets. Repertoires with fewer than 30,000 or more than 120,000 public chains, plus five repertoires with anomalous nucleotide sharing, were excluded from co-occurrence clustering. TCRdb stores this immuneACCESS table with in-frame sequences only. Part of the clones is absent; in the studies checked, under half of the shortfall reflects unresolved V genes, and no reason is known for the rest. V and J calls and clone size follow that table, whereas D and trimming were derived from the DNA. This specimen's table enumerates about 100,000 clones. The ten top clones hold 5.5% of the sample.

On this clone itself: Its recognized antigen is unknown.

The paper's findings and limits, for the study overall: A further reported finding was that TCR beta sequences accurately predicted the HLA-A and HLA-B alleles for most subjects in the first cohort. Compared with equally common non-associated chains, HLA-associated TCR beta chains in a later analysis were more clonally expanded and had lower generation probabilities. Assigning TCR associations to individual alleles was difficult when HLA alleles, especially DR and DQ, strongly co-occurred. According to a later analysis, most CMV-associated TCR beta chains appeared to be HLA-restricted, and the HLA associations seemed to be driven largely by CMV exposure. The classifier was reported to diagnose cytomegalovirus status with high specificity and sensitivity in both the original and validation cohorts. Several of the top co-occurrence clusters appeared to be linked to parvovirus B19, influenza, CMV and Epstein-Barr virus, according to a later analysis. A cluster of highly shared sequence variants was judged likely to represent a technical artifact of the sequencing pipeline. Immune exposure information for the cohort was limited to CMV serostatus. According to a later analysis, TCR association rates differed among HLA loci, with DRB1 alleles showing the most associated TCRs and HLA-C alleles showing the fewest. In a later genetic analysis, fewer N-insertions in productive TCRs were reported among donors in an Asian-associated ancestry cluster than the approximately 710-donor mean. A later analysis associated some 17,000 TCR beta sequences with specific HLA alleles at a false discovery rate of 0.05. Broadly in line with IMGT annotations, most TCR beta V segments showed up in productive rearrangements about 87% or about 30% of the time in an earlier analysis of 450 to 600 of the donors. An association between a missense DCLRE1C variant and V-gene and J-gene trimming of TCR beta chains was found in a later genetic analysis and replicated in an independent cohort. Correlated functional status among segregating V segments might be attributable to linkage disequilibrium, but an unknown experimental factor could not be ruled out. Fewer than 20 rarely observed V segments, including chromosome 9 orphons, were excluded from the earlier analysis of just under 600 of the donors because counts were too low. Because HLA typing was unavailable for some donors at each locus, only the typed subset was used in association tests. Only TCR beta chains were sequenced in this cohort, and the absence of alpha or paired-chain data limited detectable features. Roughly uniform sequencing depth across donors was assumed in presence/absence analyses, although this assumption may not hold. A few of the identified cytomegalovirus-associated TCR beta chains were confirmed in vitro to be specific for cytomegalovirus antigens. The authors suggested that the approach could potentially be generalized to other disease states and immunological phenotypes. In the study, some 160 TCR beta chains were listed as associated with cytomegalovirus. Across donors, most TCR sequences were observed very rarely, whereas some public TCRs were present in many individuals. Because the 87-base-pair reads could not distinguish some IMGT-functional V segments, including TRBV6-2 and TRBV6-3, those segments were excluded.

The cohort was made up of roughly 670 healthy bone marrow donors. All cohort members were sampled while nominally healthy, although unrecorded immune exposures were likely present. The donor was CMV seropositive and belonged to the group of about 290 seropositive cohort members. Each donor provided a peripheral blood sample, and peripheral blood mononuclear cells were used for TCR beta sequencing. Genomic DNA was extracted from the blood cell samples with the Qiagen DNeasy Blood Extraction Kit. This receptor was taken from a girl aged 10 to 17 in good health and CMV-seropositive. The sequenced sample was PBMCs. The chain links TRBV11-2 with TRBJ1-2, with TRBD1 perhaps the D gene, on 5 matching bases. The CDR3: CASSQTDPRAGYTF. The DNA is TGTGCCAGCAGCCAGACAGACCCCAGGGCGGGCTACACCTTC.